This T cell receptor (beta chain) appears in the sequencing data of a study of CD8 T cells in ankylosing spondylitis. Study conclusions and caveats: Blood from ankylosing spondylitis patients appeared to carry a characteristic roughly 8-variant TCR beta motif.

The table lists this clonotype with a few counts. No antigen is known for it. The germline V gene has CDR1 DFQATT and CDR2 SNEGSKA (reference sequence). V was shortened by 4 bases and J by 1 base, with 11 bases between the two germline ends. This CDR3 contains 14 residues. Molecular-barcoded quantitative 5'-RACE produced these TCR beta libraries. TCRdb reanalysed the 5' RACE reads using MiXCR and keeps one entry per CDR3 protein. The data show 290,000 or so distinct CDR3 sequences, with about 20% seen just once and about 3.5% held by the top ten. The TCR sequence derives from a female donor with ankylosing spondylitis or in good health (not recorded which). The chain couples TRBV20-1 to TRBJ2-1; D unresolved. Sequencing was carried out using blood, either unsorted or a sorted T cell fraction (not recorded which). In DNA, the CDR3 is TGCAGTGCTATTGACGGATTATCCTACAATGAGCAGTTCTTC. Amino acid sequence: CSAIDGLSYNEQFF.